One TCR beta chain is described in this entry. From germline, CDR1 is SNHLY and CDR2 FYNNEI. Between the trimmed V and J ends, which lost 5 bases and 0 bases, there was a span of 8 bases. The CDR3 sequence is 14 residues long. Clones were read by immunoSEQ multiplex PCR, and TCRdb kept only the in-frame ones, dropping some. This table holds about 160,000 clones, 85% to 95% found once. The data derive from a study of OX40 agonist ivuxolimab in advanced cancers. The clonotype comes from an adult with an advanced solid tumor such as melanoma, head and neck, liver or kidney cancer. The material sequenced was CD4+ or CD8+ T cells sorted from blood, taken in a trial of the OX40 agonist ivuxolimab. The V call is TRBV2, the J call TRBJ2-1; D uncertain. The CDR3 sequence is CASSRPDSYNEQFF. CDR3 coding DNA: TGTGCCAGCAGTAGGCCAGACTCCTACAATGAGCAGTTCTTC.